The following is a T cell receptor (beta chain) sequence with its context. The data belong to a study of T cell responses to AZD1222 COVID-19 vaccine. Sequencing was performed with immunoSEQ multiplex PCR; in TCRdb, only in-frame clones are kept and a portion is missing. Among 170,000 or so clones listed, approximately 86% were seen once. The junction had 4 bases not matched to a gene; V was cut back by 5 bases and J by 1 base. The CDR3 runs 15 residues. CDR1 MNHEY and CDR2 SMNVEV come from the germline V gene (reference sequence). The sequence was obtained from an adult in good health. This rearrangement joins TRBV27 to TRBJ2-3; 9 nucleotides match TRBD2. Material: peripheral blood, obtained on day 0 of AZD1222 vaccination. CDR3 coding DNA: TGTGCCAGCAGTCTCCGGACTAGCGGCACAGATACGCAGTATTTT. Its protein product is CASSLRTSGTDTQYF.